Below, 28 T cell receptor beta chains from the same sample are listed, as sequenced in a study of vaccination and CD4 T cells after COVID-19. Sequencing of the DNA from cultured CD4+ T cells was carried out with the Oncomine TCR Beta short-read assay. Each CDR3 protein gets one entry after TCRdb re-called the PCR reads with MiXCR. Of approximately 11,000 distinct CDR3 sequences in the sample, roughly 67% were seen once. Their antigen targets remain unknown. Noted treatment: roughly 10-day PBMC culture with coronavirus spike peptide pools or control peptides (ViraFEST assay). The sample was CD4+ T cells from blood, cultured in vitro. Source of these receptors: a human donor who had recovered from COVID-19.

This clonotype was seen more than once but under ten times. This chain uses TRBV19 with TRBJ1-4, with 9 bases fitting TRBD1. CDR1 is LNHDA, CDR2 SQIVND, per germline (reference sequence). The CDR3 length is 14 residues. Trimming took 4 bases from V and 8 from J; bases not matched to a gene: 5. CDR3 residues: CASSSLGTGEKLFF. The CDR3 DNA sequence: TGTGCCAGTAGTAGCCTCGGGACAGGGGAAAAACTGTTTTTT. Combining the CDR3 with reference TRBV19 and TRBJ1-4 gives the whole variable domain DGGITQSPKYLFRKEGQNVTLSCEQNLNHDAMYWYRQDPGQGLRLIYYSQIVNDFQKGDIAEGYSVSREKKESFPLTVTSAQKNPTAFYLCASSSLGTGEKLFFGSGTQLSVL.

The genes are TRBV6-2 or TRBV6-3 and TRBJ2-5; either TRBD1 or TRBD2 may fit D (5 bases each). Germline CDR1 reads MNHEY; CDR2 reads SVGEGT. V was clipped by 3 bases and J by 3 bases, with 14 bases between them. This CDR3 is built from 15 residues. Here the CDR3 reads CASSYGRGVKETQYF. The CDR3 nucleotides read TGTGCCAGCAGTTATGGAAGGGGAGTAAAAGAGACCCAGTACTTC.

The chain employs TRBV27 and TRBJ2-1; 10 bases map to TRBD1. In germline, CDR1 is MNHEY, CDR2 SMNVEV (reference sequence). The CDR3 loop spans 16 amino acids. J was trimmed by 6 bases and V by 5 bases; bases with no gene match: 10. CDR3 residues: CASSTGQGIGGNEQFF. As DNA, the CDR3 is TGTGCCAGCAGTACGGGACAGGGGATAGGGGGCAATGAGCAGTTCTTC.

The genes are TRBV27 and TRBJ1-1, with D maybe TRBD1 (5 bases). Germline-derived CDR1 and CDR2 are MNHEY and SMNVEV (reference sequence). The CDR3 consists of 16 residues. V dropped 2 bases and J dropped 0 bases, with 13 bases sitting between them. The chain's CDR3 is CASSLVRGRMNTEAFF. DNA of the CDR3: TGTGCCAGCAGTTTAGTAAGGGGACGGATGAACACTGAAGCTTTCTTT.

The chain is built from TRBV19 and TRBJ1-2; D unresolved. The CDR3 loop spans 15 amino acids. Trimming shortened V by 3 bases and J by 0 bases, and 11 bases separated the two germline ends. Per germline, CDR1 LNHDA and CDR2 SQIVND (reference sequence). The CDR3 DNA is TGTGCCAGTAGTATTTCCCTGACACCTAACTATGGCTACACCTTC. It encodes CASSISLTPNYGYTF. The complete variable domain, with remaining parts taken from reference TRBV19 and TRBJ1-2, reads DGGITQSPKYLFRKEGQNVTLSCEQNLNHDAMYWYRQDPGQGLRLIYYSQIVNDFQKGDIAEGYSVSREKKESFPLTVTSAQKNPTAFYLCASSISLTPNYGYTFGSGTRLTVV.

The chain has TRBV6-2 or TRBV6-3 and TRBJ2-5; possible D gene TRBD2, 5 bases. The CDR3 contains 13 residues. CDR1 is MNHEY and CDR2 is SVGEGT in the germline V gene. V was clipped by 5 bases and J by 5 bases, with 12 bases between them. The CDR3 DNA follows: TGTGCCAGCAGTCGGACTCTAGGGGAGACCCAGTACTTC. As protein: CASSRTLGETQYF.

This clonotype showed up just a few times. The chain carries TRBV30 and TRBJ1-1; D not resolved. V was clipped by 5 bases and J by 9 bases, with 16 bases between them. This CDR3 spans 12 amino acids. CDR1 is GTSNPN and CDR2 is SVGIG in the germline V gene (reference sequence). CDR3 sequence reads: CAWGRHNVQAFF. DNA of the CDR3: TGTGCCTGGGGCCGCCATAATGTCCAAGCTTTCTTT.

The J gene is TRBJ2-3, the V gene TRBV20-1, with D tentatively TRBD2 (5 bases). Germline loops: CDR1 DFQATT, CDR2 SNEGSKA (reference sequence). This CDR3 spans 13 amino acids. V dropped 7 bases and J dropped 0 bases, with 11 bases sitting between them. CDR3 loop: CSVRSASTDTQYF. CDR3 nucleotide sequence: TGCAGTGTTCGTAGCGCCAGCACAGATACGCAGTATTTT.

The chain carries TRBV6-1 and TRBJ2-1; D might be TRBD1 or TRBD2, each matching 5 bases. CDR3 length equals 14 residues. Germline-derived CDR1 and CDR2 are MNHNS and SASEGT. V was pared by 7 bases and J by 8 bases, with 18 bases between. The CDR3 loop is CASMLGPTVYEQFF. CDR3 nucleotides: TGTGCCAGCATGTTGGGACCTACGGTCTATGAGCAGTTCTTC.

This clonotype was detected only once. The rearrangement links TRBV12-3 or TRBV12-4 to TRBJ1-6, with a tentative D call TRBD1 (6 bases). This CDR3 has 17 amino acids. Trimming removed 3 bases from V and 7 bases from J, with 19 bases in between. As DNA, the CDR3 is TGTGCCAGCAGTTTCTCATTGGGGGCTCCAGGGAATTCACCCCTCCACTTT. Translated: CASSFSLGAPGNSPLHF.

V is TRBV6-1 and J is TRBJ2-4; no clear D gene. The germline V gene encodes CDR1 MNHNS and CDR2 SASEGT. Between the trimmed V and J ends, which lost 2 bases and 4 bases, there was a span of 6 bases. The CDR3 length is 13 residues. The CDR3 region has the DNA TGTGCCAGCAGTGAACAGGCAAAAAACATTCAGTACTTC. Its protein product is CASSEQAKNIQYF.

DNA of the CDR3: TGTGCCAGCAGTCCCGCGGACAGGGGAATATACGAGCAGTACTTC. Encoded protein: CASSPADRGIYEQYF. This sequence joins TRBV6-2 or TRBV6-3 and TRBJ2-7; 9 nucleotides match TRBD1. CDR3 length: 15 amino acids. Losses at the gene ends were 5 bases for V and 4 bases for J; bases not matched to a gene: 9. CDR1 and CDR2 (germline): MNHEY, SVGEGT.

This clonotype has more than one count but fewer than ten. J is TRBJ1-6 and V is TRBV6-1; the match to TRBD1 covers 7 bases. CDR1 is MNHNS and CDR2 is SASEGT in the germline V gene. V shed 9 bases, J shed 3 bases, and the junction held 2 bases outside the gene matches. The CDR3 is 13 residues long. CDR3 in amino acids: CASSGGYNSPLHF. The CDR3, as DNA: TGTGCCAGTTCAGGGGGCTATAATTCACCCCTCCACTTT.

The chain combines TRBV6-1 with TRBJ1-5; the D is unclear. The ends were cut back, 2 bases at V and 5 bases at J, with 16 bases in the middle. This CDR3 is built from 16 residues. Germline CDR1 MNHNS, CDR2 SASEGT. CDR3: CASSEKSVRLYQPQHF. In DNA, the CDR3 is TGTGCCAGCAGTGAAAAGTCCGTCCGATTATATCAGCCCCAGCATTTT.

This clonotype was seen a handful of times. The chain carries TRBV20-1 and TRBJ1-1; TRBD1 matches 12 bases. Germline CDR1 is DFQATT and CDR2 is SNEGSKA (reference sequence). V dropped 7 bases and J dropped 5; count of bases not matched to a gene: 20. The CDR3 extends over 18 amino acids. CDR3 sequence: CSVPGTGGLSPVGTEAFF. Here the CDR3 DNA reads TGCAGTGTACCCGGGACAGGGGGCTTATCTCCGGTTGGGACTGAAGCTTTCTTT.

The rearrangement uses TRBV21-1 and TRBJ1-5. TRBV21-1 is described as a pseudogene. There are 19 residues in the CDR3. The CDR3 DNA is TGTGCCAGCAGCAAAGGGGAGGATCATCTTTCATATAGCAATCAGCCCCAGCATTTT. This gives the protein CASSKGEDHLSYSNQPQHF.

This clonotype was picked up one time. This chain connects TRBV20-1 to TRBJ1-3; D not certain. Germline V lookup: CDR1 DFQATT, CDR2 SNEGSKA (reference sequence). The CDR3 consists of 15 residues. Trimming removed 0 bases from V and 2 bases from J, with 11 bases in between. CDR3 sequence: CSARDPLGPGNTIYF. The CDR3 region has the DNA TGCAGTGCTAGAGATCCCCTGGGCCCTGGAAACACCATATATTTT.

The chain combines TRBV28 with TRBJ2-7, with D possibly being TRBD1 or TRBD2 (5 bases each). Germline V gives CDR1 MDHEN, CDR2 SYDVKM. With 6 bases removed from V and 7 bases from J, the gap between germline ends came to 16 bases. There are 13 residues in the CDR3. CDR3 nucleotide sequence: TGTGCCAGCAGACAGGCGGGCCTAAAAGAGCAGTACTTC. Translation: CASRQAGLKEQYF. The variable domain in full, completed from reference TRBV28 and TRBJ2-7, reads DVKVTQSSRYLVKRTGEKVFLECVQDMDHENMFWYRQDPGLGLRLIYFSYDVKMKEKGDIPEGYSVSREKKERFSLILESASTNQTSMYLCASRQAGLKEQYFGPGTRLTVT.

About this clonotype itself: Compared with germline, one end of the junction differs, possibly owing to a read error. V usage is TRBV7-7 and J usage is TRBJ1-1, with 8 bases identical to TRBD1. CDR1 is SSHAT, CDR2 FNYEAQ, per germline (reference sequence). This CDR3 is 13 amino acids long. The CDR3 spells CASSLQQGGEAFF. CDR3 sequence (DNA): TGTGCTAGCAGCTTACAACAGGGGGGTGAAGCTTTCTTT.

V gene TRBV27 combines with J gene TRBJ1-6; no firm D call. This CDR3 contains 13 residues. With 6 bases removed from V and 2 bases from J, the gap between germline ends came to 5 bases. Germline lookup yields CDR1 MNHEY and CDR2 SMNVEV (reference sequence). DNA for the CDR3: TGTGCCAGCAGCCCGACCTATAATTCACCCCTCCACTTT. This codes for CASSPTYNSPLHF.

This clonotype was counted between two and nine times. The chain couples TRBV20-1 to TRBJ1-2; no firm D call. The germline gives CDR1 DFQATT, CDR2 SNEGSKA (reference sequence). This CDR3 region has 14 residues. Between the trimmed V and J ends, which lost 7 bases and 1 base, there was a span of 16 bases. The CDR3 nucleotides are TGCAGTGTGGAGGGCAGGTTTAATAACTATGGCTACACCTTC. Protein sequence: CSVEGRFNNYGYTF.

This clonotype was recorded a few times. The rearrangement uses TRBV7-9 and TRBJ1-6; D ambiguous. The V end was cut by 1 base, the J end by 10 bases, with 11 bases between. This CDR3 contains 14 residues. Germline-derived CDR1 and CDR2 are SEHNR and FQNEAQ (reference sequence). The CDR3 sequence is CASSLDPMESPLHF. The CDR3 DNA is TGTGCCAGCAGCTTAGACCCAATGGAATCACCCCTCCACTTT.

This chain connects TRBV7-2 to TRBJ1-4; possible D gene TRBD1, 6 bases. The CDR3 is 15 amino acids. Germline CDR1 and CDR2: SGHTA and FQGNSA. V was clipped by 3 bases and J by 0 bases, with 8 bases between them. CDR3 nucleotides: TGTGCCAGCAGCTTTACAGGGACAACTAATGAAAAACTGTTTTTT. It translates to CASSFTGTTNEKLFF.

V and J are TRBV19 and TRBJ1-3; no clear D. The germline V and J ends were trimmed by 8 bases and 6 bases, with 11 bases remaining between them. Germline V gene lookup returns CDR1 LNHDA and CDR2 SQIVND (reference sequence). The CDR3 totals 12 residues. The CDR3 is CASCKGQNTIYF. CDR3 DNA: TGTGCCAGTTGTAAAGGGCAAAACACCATATATTTT.

CDR3 protein: CASSLQGQSQETQYF. DNA for the CDR3: TGTGCCAGCAGCTTACAGGGACAGTCCCAAGAGACCCAGTACTTC. The rearrangement uses TRBV7-3 and TRBJ2-5, with 7 bases lining up with TRBD1. Germline V lookup: CDR1 SGHTA, CDR2 FQGTGA. V lost 2 bases and J lost 1; bases outside the gene matches: 4. This CDR3 has 15 amino acids. The whole variable domain, remainder taken from reference TRBV7-3 and TRBJ2-5, is GAGVSQTPSNKVTEKGKYVELRCDPISGHTALYWYRQSLGQGPEFLIYFQGTGAADDSGLPNDRFFAVRPEGSVSTLKIQRTERGDSAVYLCASSLQGQSQETQYFGPGTRLLVL.

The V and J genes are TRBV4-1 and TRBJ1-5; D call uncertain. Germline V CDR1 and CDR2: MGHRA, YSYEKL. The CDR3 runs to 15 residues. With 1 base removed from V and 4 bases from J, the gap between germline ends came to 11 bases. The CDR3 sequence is CASSQGWGENQPQHF. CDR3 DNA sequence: TGCGCCAGCAGCCAAGGATGGGGAGAGAATCAGCCCCAGCATTTT.

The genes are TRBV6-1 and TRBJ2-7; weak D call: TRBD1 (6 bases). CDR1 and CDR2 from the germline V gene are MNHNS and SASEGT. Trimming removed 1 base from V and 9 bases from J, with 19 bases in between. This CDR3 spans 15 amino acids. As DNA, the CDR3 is TGTGCCAGCAGTGAAGGAACAGGGCCCAAGTCGGGGCAGTACTTC. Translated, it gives CASSEGTGPKSGQYF.

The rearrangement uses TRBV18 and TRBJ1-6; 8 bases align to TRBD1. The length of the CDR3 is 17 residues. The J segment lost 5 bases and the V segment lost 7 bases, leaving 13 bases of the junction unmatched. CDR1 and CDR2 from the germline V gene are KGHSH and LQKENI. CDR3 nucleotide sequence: TGTGCCAGCTGGCTTCGGGCAGGGGGCAGCGATAATTCACCCCTCCACTTT. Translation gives CASWLRAGGSDNSPLHF.